This is a list of T cell receptor beta chains from one sample in a study of blood T cell repertoires in COVID-19. Only in-frame clones appear in the TCRdb table, and some are missing; sequencing was by immunoSEQ multiplex PCR. This sample has fewer than 85,000 clones, with around 85% found just once. Input material: peripheral blood. The receptors shown here come from an elderly man with acute or convalescent COVID-19. Both conserved end residues are part of each CDR3. Each record gives: clone size, J gene, D gene, V gene, CDR3 DNA, CDR3 protein. D genes are given only for firm matches. Not every row has a clone size; where given, it reads once, few, many or a size class.

>NA|TRBJ2-1|TRBD2|TRBV3-1/TRBV3-2
TGTGCCAGCAGCTCCCGGACTAGCGGGAGCTCCTACAATGAGCAGTTCTTC
CASSSRTSGSSYNEQFF
>once|TRBJ1-6|TRBD1|TRBV28
TGTGCCAGCAGACCTACCGGGACAGGGGCTAATTCACCCCTCCACTTT
CASRPTGTGANSPLHF
>NA|TRBJ2-1|NA|TRBV4-3
TGCGCCAGCAGACAACCGGGACGGGGAGGTGGCAATGAGCAGTTCTTC
CASRQPGRGGGNEQFF
>NA|TRBJ2-3|TRBD2|TRBV5-1
TGCGCCAGCAGCTTGGGGGGGTTTAGCGGGCGAACTGGAGATACGCAGTATTTT
CASSLGGFSGRTGDTQYF
>NA|TRBJ2-5|TRBD1|TRBV3-1/TRBV3-2
TGTGCCAGCAACCCGCGGACAGGGGGCTTAGAGACCCAGTACTTC
CASNPRTGGLETQYF
>NA|TRBJ2-6|TRBD1|TRBV3-1/TRBV3-2
TGTGCCAGCAGCCAAGGACAGGGGTTCTCTGGGGCCAACGTCCTGACTTTC
CASSQGQGFSGANVLTF
>NA|TRBJ1-5|NA|TRBV5-1
TGCGCCAGCAGCTTGGGACAAGAACGGCAGCCCCAGCATTTT
CASSLGQERQPQHF
>NA|TRBJ1-1|TRBD1|TRBV4-2
TGTGCCAGCAGCCCGACAGGGTCCACTGAAGCTTTCTTT
CASSPTGSTEAFF
>NA|TRBJ2-4|NA|TRBV5-6
TGTGCCAGCACGCCTGGAGGGGCGCGGGGTGGAAACATTCAGTACTTC
CASTPGGARGGNIQYF
>NA|TRBJ2-7|TRBD2|TRBV10-3
TGTGCCATCAGTCCAGCCGGGACTAGCGGGGGCTCGTCGTGGTACGAGCAGTACTTC
CAISPAGTSGGSSWYEQYF
>NA|TRBJ1-1|NA|TRBV6-5
TGTGCCAGCAGTTGGGGCACAAGGGTTGAAGCTTTCTTT
CASSWGTRVEAFF
>NA|TRBJ1-2|NA|TRBV5-4
TGTGCCAGCAGCTTGGCCCCAGGGGATGGCTACACCTTC
CASSLAPGDGYTF
>NA|TRBJ1-3|NA|TRBV5-4
TGTGCCAGCAGCCTCGCGCTCCCCGGAAACACCATATATTTT
CASSLALPGNTIYF